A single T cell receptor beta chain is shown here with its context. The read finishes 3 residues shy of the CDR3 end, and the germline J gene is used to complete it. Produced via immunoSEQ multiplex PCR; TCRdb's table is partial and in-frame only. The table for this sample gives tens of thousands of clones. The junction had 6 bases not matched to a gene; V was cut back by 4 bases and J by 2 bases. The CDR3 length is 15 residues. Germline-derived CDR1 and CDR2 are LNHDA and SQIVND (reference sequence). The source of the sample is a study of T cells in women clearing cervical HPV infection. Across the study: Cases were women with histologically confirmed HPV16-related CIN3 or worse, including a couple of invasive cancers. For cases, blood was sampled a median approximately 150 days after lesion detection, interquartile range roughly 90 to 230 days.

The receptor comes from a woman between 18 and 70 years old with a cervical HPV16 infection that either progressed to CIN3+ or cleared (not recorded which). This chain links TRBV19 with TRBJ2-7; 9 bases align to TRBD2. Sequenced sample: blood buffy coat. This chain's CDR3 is CASSKTSGMTYEQYF. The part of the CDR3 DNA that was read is TGTGCCAGTAGTAAGACTAGCGGTATGACCTACGAG. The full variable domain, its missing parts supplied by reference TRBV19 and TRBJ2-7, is DGGITQSPKYLFRKEGQNVTLSCEQNLNHDAMYWYRQDPGQGLRLIYYSQIVNDFQKGDIAEGYSVSREKKESFPLTVTSAQKNPTAFYLCASSKTSGMTYEQYFGPGTRLTVT.